This section outlines one T cell receptor (beta chain) sequence together with its context. Assay: immunoSEQ multiplex PCR; the TCRdb copy retains only in-frame clones and omits some. The top ten clones hold about 4.5% of a sample with 50,000 to 65,000 clones, 92% of them seen once. CDR1 MNHNY and CDR2 SVGAGI come from the germline V gene (reference sequence). This CDR3 spans 13 amino acids. V lost 10 bases and J 2 bases, leaving 15 bases between the germline ends. The data were taken from a study of technical replicates of blood from a few donors. The chain carries TRBV6-6 and TRBJ2-7, with D tentatively TRBD2 (6 bases). This clonotype was sampled from a human donor in good health. Some clones in this sample may be carry-over from other donors' samples. The sequenced material came from PBMCs. As DNA, the CDR3 is TGTGCCACCTACCTGGGGGGAGCCTACGAGCAGTACTTC. Translation gives CATYLGGAYEQYF.